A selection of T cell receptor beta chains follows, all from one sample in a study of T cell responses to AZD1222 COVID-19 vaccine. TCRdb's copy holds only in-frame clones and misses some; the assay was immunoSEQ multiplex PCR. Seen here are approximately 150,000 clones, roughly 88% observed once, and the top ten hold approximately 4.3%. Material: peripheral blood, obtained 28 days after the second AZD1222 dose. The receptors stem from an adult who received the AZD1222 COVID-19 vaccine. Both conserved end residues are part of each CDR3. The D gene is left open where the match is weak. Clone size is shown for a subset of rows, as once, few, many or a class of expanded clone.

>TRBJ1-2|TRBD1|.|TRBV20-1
CSASRWGGGSNYGYTF
TGCAGTGCTAGTAGATGGGGAGGGGGCAGTAACTATGGCTACACCTTC
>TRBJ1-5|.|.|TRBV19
CASRQGSPSQPQHF
TGTGCCAGTAGGCAGGGGTCCCCTAGTCAGCCCCAGCATTTT
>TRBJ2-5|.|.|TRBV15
CATSRASFETQYF
TGTGCCACCAGCAGAGCGTCCTTCGAGACCCAGTACTTC
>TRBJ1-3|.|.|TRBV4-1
CASSPNDRYSGNTIYF
TGCGCCAGCAGCCCCAATGACAGGTACTCTGGAAACACCATATATTTT
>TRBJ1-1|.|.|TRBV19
CASRSEGGMNTEAFF
TGTGCCAGTAGATCCGAAGGAGGAATGAACACTGAAGCTTTCTTT
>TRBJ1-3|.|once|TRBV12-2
CASRLPGRNSGNTIYF
TGTGCAAGTCGCTTACCGGGACGGAACTCTGGAAACACCATATATTTT
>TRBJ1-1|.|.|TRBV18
CASSPPSRDTEAFF
TGTGCCAGCTCACCTCCCTCGAGGGACACTGAAGCTTTCTTT
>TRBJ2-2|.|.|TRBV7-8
CASSLEAAGTNTGELFF
TGTGCCAGCAGCTTAGAAGCCGCAGGGACGAACACCGGGGAGCTGTTTTTT
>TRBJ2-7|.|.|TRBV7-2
CASSTDRLEQYF
TGTGCCAGCAGTACGGACCGTCTCGAGCAGTACTTC
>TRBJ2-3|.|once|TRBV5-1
CASSLASRVDPDTQYF
TGCGCCAGCAGCTTGGCCAGCAGGGTGGATCCAGATACGCAGTATTTT
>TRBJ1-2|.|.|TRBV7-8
CASSPGTANNYGYTF
TGTGCCAGCAGCCCCGGGACTGCTAATAACTATGGCTACACCTTC
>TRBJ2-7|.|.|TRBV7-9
CASSLVTLEHNEQYF
TGTGCCAGCAGCTTAGTAACTTTGGAACACAACGAGCAGTACTTC
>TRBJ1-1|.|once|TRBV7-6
CASSPLGQGNTEAFF
TGTGCCAGCAGTCCGCTGGGCCAGGGTAACACTGAAGCTTTCTTT
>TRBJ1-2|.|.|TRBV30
CAWSVRLSYGYTF
TGTGCCTGGAGTGTAAGGCTCAGCTATGGCTACACCTTC
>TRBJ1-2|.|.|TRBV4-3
CASSQRPPREQGGNYGYTF
TGCGCCAGCAGCCAAAGGCCGCCCAGGGAGCAAGGAGGTAACTATGGCTACACCTTC
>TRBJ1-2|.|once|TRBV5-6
CASSIPGEGPYGYTF
TGTGCCAGCAGCATTCCAGGGGAAGGGCCCTATGGCTACACCTTC
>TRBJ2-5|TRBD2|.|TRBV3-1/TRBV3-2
CASSRLAGRGQETQYF
TGTGCCAGCAGCCGCCTAGCGGGGAGGGGCCAAGAGACCCAGTACTTC
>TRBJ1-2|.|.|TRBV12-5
CASGLYGAGSYGYTF
TGTGCTAGTGGTTTGTACGGGGCAGGGAGCTATGGCTACACCTTC
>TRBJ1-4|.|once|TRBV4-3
CASSQETPWNEKLFF
TGCGCCAGCAGCCAAGAGACGCCCTGGAATGAAAAACTGTTTTTT
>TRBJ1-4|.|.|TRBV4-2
CASSQEGTALRTNEKLFF
TGTGCCAGCAGCCAAGAAGGAACGGCCCTAAGGACTAATGAAAAACTGTTTTTT
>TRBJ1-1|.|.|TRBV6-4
CASSREVGNTEAFF
TGTGCCAGCAGTCGAGAGGTAGGGAACACTGAAGCTTTCTTT
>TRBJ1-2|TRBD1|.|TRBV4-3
CASSQEYEGQSNYGYTF
TGCGCCAGCAGCCAAGAGTACGAGGGACAGTCTAACTATGGCTACACCTTC